The 23 T cell receptor beta chains listed next were all sequenced from one sample in a study of vaccination and CD4 T cells after COVID-19. No antigen has been assigned to these receptors. The Oncomine TCR Beta short-read assay was what sequenced the DNA obtained from cultured CD4+ T cells. Via MiXCR, TCRdb re-called the PCR reads, giving one row per CDR3 protein. Seen here are 7,000 or so distinct CDR3 sequences, about a third observed once, and the top ten hold under 20%. Treatment in this sample: approximately nine-day PBMC culture with coronavirus spike peptide pools or control peptides (ViraFEST assay). CD4+ T-cell collection from the unexposed donor predated the COVID-19 pandemic (2011-2018). Sequencing was carried out using CD4+ T cells from blood, cultured in vitro. These receptors were taken from a human donor in good health.

The chain combines TRBV7-9 with TRBJ1-3, with D uncertain. V was pared by 2 bases and J by 0 bases, with 17 bases between. The CDR3 has 18 residues. Germline values: CDR1 SEHNR, CDR2 FQNEAQ (reference sequence). CDR3 region: CASSLPPTVAASGNTIYF. DNA of the CDR3: TGTGCCAGCAGCTTACCACCTACCGTGGCAGCCTCTGGAAACACCATATATTTT.

The rearrangement joins TRBV5-1 to TRBJ1-6, with 8 bases lining up with TRBD1. V was pared by 4 bases and J by 0 bases, with 6 bases of the junction left unmatched. The germline V gene has CDR1 SGHRS and CDR2 YFSETQ. CDR3 length: 17 residues. The CDR3: CASSNRQGASYNSPLHF. CDR3 bases: TGCGCCAGCAGCAATCGGCAGGGGGCCTCCTATAATTCACCCCTCCACTTT. The full variable domain, its missing parts supplied by reference TRBV5-1 and TRBJ1-6, is KAGVTQTPRYLIKTRGQQVTLSCSPISGHRSVSWYQQTPGQGLQFLFEYFSETQRNKGNFPGRFSGRQFSNSRSEMNVSTLELGDSALYLCASSNRQGASYNSPLHFGNGTRLTVT.

The CDR3 protein is CASSSGRGIGEQYF. Here the CDR3 DNA reads TGTGCCAGTAGCTCGGGTCGGGGGATCGGCGAGCAGTACTTC. The V gene is TRBV19, the J gene TRBJ2-7, with a possible D match to TRBD2 (6 bases). Germline CDR1 and CDR2: LNHDA and SQIVND (reference sequence). Trimming took 6 bases from V and 6 from J, leaving 18 bases between them. CDR3 length: 14 residues.

This clonotype was detected a few times. The DNA of the CDR3 is TGTGCCACCAGCAGAGTGTTATCTGGGTTGGATGAGCAGTTCTTC. Translating gives CATSRVLSGLDEQFF. This sequence joins TRBV15 and TRBJ2-1, with unresolved D. V lost 1 base, J lost 8 bases, and 15 bases lay in between. The CDR3 has 15 amino acids. Germline V lookup: CDR1 LNHNV, CDR2 YYDKDF (reference sequence).

The rearrangement links TRBV19 to TRBJ2-1, with D unresolved. The CDR3 is 13 residues long. Trimming removed 3 bases from V and 8 bases from J, with 11 bases in between. The germline V gene has CDR1 LNHDA and CDR2 SQIVND (reference sequence). The CDR3 bases are TGTGCCAGTAGTATGACCGTTGGGGATGAGCAGTTCTTC. This encodes CASSMTVGDEQFF.

The chain uses TRBV28 and TRBJ1-2, with 9 positions matching TRBD1. The CDR3 consists of 14 residues. Per germline, CDR1 MDHEN and CDR2 SYDVKM. V shed 6 bases and J 7 bases; nucleotides not matched to a gene: 9. CDR3 coding DNA: TGTGCCAGCAGCTCCGGGACAGGGTATTCTGGCTACACCTTC. Translation gives CASSSGTGYSGYTF.

This clonotype was seen only a few times. This chain links TRBV6-1 with TRBJ1-1; D not resolved. This CDR3 has 10 amino acids. V dropped 7 bases and J dropped 6 bases, with 6 bases sitting between them. The germline gives CDR1 MNHNS, CDR2 SASEGT. The chain's CDR3 is CASKFAEAFF. CDR3 sequence (DNA): TGTGCCAGCAAGTTCGCTGAAGCTTTCTTT.

The V and J genes are TRBV15 and TRBJ1-1; D is unclear. Germline CDR1 and CDR2: LNHNV and YYDKDF (reference sequence). Trimming pared 0 bases from V and 10 bases from J, leaving 18 bases between. CDR3 size: 15 residues. The CDR3: CATSRDRPAQFRAFF. CDR3 sequence (DNA): TGTGCCACCAGCAGAGATCGGCCAGCCCAGTTCCGAGCTTTCTTT.

This clonotype qualifies as medium-sized (0.01 to 0.1%). V is TRBV6-1 and J is TRBJ1-2; possibly TRBD1 for D (5 bases). The V end was cut by 7 bases, the J end by 8 bases, with 14 bases between. Germline V gene data show CDR1 as MNHNS and CDR2 as SASEGT. This CDR3 contains 12 residues. CDR3 sequence reads: CASKEGQRGYTF. Written as DNA, the CDR3 is TGTGCCAGCAAGGAGGGGCAGAGAGGCTACACCTTC.

This chain joins TRBV2 and TRBJ2-1, with 7 bases matching TRBD1. The junction had 2 bases not matched to a gene; V was cut back by 3 bases and J by 3 bases. Per germline, CDR1 SNHLY and CDR2 FYNNEI. The CDR3 sequence is 14 residues long. CDR3 in amino acids: CASSDQGVYNEQFF. CDR3 DNA: TGTGCCAGCAGTGATCAGGGGGTCTACAATGAGCAGTTCTTC.

The CDR3 spells CASSYPGTGFLGYTF. The CDR3 DNA reads TGTGCCAGCAGTTATCCCGGGACAGGGTTTCTTGGCTACACCTTC. This chain links TRBV6-5 with TRBJ1-2, with 9 bases fitting TRBD1. The germline CDR1 and CDR2 sequences are MNHEY and SVGAGI. This CDR3 comprises 15 residues. V trimming: 3 bases; J trimming: 7 bases; junction bases outside the gene matches: 9.

This clonotype was seen more than once but under ten times. The chain carries TRBV19 and TRBJ1-2; perhaps TRBD1 as D (5 bases). Germline V lookup: CDR1 LNHDA, CDR2 SQIVND (reference sequence). The V end lost 5 bases, the J end lost 5 bases, and 12 bases lay between the germline ends. The CDR3 is 13 residues long. The CDR3: CASSASGGYGYTF. For the CDR3, the DNA is TGTGCCAGTAGTGCGTCCGGGGGTTATGGCTACACCTTC.

This clonotype was found a few times. This chain joins TRBV10-3 and TRBJ2-5, with 9 nucleotides matching TRBD1. The CDR3 runs to 14 residues. With 5 bases clipped from V and 3 bases from J, the junction kept 4 bases outside the gene matches. Germline-derived CDR1 and CDR2 are ENHRY and SYGVKD. CDR3 nucleotide sequence: TGTGCCATCAGTACCGGGACAGGGAAAGAGACCCAGTACTTC. Protein: CAISTGTGKETQYF.

The genes are TRBV4-1 and TRBJ1-3; no reliable D call. Trimming took off 0 bases at V and 0 bases at J, with 6 bases between the two ends. The V gene's germline CDR1 is MGHRA and CDR2 YSYEKL. This CDR3 is 15 amino acids long. CDR3 sequence (DNA): TGCGCCAGCAGCCAAGAAGTCACCTCTGGAAACACCATATATTTT. Amino acids: CASSQEVTSGNTIYF.

The chain joins TRBV7-2 to TRBJ1-3, with D unclear. CDR1 is SGHTA and CDR2 is FQGNSA in the germline V gene. The CDR3 contains 13 residues. The ends were cut back, 5 bases at V and 2 bases at J, with 7 bases in the middle. As DNA, the CDR3 is TGTGCCAGCAGCCCTCGCCCTGGAAACACCATATATTTT. Encoded protein: CASSPRPGNTIYF.

The rearrangement links TRBV11-2 to TRBJ2-1, with D possibly TRBD2 on 6 matching bases. From germline, CDR1 is SGHAT and CDR2 FQNNGV. The CDR3 loop spans 16 amino acids. Trimming took 3 bases from V and 5 from J, leaving 17 bases between them. The CDR3 DNA is TGTGCCAGCAGCTTGGTCGGGGGAGTATACAACAATGAGCAGTTCTTC. It yields the protein CASSLVGGVYNNEQFF.

The chain links TRBV7-2 to TRBJ2-3; 15 nucleotides align to TRBD2. The CDR3 has 16 amino acids. V was pared by 1 base and J by 7 bases, with 3 bases of the junction left unmatched. Germline loops: CDR1 SGHTA, CDR2 FQGNSA. CDR3 sequence (DNA): TGTGCCAGCAGCTTAGGGACTAGCGGGAGGGCAAATACGCAGTATTTT. Protein product: CASSLGTSGRANTQYF.

Only a few counts were recorded for this clonotype. The chain links TRBV10-3 to TRBJ2-5, with D possibly being TRBD1 or TRBD2 (6 bases each). V shed 9 bases and J shed 5 bases, with 16 bases lying between them. Germline V CDR1 and CDR2: ENHRY, SYGVKD. The length of the CDR3 is 13 residues. CDR3 coding DNA: TGTGCCATGAGAGGGGGGCCTTTGGAGACCCAGTACTTC. Protein sequence: CAMRGGPLETQYF.

The gene calls are TRBV6-5 and TRBJ2-1; D remains unclear. The CDR3 totals 11 residues. Germline values: CDR1 MNHEY, CDR2 SVGAGI. V was cut by 3 bases and J by 6 bases, with 3 bases left in between. In DNA, the CDR3 is TGTGCCAGCAGTTATACCAATGAGCAGTTCTTC. Protein product: CASSYTNEQFF.

The CDR3 DNA is TGCGCCAGCAAATCAGGGATAGGGACGAATGAGCAGTTCTTC. Translation: CASKSGIGTNEQFF. J is TRBJ2-1 and V is TRBV10-1; D is possibly TRBD1 or TRBD2 (5 bases each). The ends were cut back, 7 bases at V and 7 bases at J, with 17 bases in the middle. The germline CDR1 and CDR2 sequences are WNHNN and SYGVQD (reference sequence). The length of the CDR3 is 14 residues.

This chain connects TRBV27 to TRBJ1-5; tentative D call: TRBD1 (6 bases). Germline values: CDR1 MNHEY, CDR2 SMNVEV (reference sequence). V was cut by 3 bases and J by 0 bases, with 9 bases left in between. The CDR3 is 15 amino acids. DNA for the CDR3: TGTGCCAGCAGTTTCAGGGGCGATAGCAATCAGCCCCAGCATTTT. This translates into CASSFRGDSNQPQHF.

The chain has TRBV15 and TRBJ2-7; tentatively, D is TRBD1 (6 bases). V was pared by 5 bases and J by 0 bases, with 14 bases between. The germline V gene has CDR1 LNHNV and CDR2 YYDKDF (reference sequence). The CDR3 covers 15 residues. CDR3 residues: CATSPDRSPSYEQYF. The CDR3, as DNA: TGTGCCACCAGCCCCGACAGGAGTCCCTCCTACGAGCAGTACTTC. Filled out from reference TRBV15 and TRBJ2-7, the complete variable domain reads DAMVIQNPRYQVTQFGKPVTLSCSQTLNHNVMYWYQQKSSQAPKLLFHYYDKDFNNEADTPDNFQSRRPNTSFCFLDIRSPGLGDTAMYLCATSPDRSPSYEQYFGPGTRLTVT.

The chain is built from TRBV2 and TRBJ1-5; D is unclear. Per germline, CDR1 SNHLY and CDR2 FYNNEI. Trimming cost V 3 bases and J 0 bases, with 18 bases left between them. This CDR3 has 18 amino acids. The CDR3 nucleotides read TGTGCCAGCAGTGATGGGCACTCACTGGGGTTTAGCAATCAGCCCCAGCATTTT. Residues: CASSDGHSLGFSNQPQHF.